Below are 4 T cell receptor beta chains sequenced from a single sample in a study of cytomegalovirus exposure and HLA in healthy donors. The PCR made use of 60 Vbeta and 13 Jbeta primers. Assay used: immunoSEQ multiplex PCR; TCRdb lists only in-frame clones, some missing. The table has approximately 130,000 clones, around 82% seen once; the top ten hold around 1.2%. Sequencing was performed on PBMCs. The receptors derive from a man aged 50 or older in good health and CMV-seronegative.

The J gene is TRBJ1-5, the V gene TRBV28, with D maybe TRBD1 (5 bases). The CDR3 runs to 15 residues. Deletions cut 5 bases from V and 3 bases from J, with 14 bases between. Germline loops: CDR1 MDHEN, CDR2 SYDVKM. In DNA form, the CDR3 reads TGTGCCAGCAGTGACTTAACAGGCGTCAATCAGCCCCAGCATTTT. Translated: CASSDLTGVNQPQHF.

V usage is TRBV21-1 and J usage is TRBJ2-5; the table calls TRBD1, which could not be checked here. TRBV21-1 is a pseudogene. The CDR3 has 13 residues. CDR3 DNA sequence: TGTGCCAGCAGCGATCCAGGGGGAGAGACCCAGTACTTC. Translating it yields CASSDPGGETQYF.

The CDR3 protein is CASSQDEGGGTNTGELFF. The CDR3 DNA is TGCGCCAGCAGCCAAGATGAGGGGGGAGGGACTAACACCGGGGAGCTGTTTTTT. The chain is built from TRBV4-3 and TRBJ2-2; maybe TRBD2 (7 bases). This CDR3 is 18 amino acids long. The V gene lost 0 bases and the J gene lost 2 bases, with 16 bases spanning the gap. The germline V gene encodes CDR1 LGHNA and CDR2 YSLEER.

This clone has a single count. The chain carries TRBV11-3 and TRBJ2-7; possibly TRBD2 for D (6 bases). CDR1 is SGHNT and CDR2 is YENEEA in the germline V gene. V lost 4 bases and J lost 0, with 13 bases in between. The CDR3 runs 15 residues. CDR3 protein: CASSSRLGPSYEQYF. The CDR3 nucleotides are TGTGCCAGCAGCTCAAGACTAGGGCCCTCCTACGAGCAGTACTTC.